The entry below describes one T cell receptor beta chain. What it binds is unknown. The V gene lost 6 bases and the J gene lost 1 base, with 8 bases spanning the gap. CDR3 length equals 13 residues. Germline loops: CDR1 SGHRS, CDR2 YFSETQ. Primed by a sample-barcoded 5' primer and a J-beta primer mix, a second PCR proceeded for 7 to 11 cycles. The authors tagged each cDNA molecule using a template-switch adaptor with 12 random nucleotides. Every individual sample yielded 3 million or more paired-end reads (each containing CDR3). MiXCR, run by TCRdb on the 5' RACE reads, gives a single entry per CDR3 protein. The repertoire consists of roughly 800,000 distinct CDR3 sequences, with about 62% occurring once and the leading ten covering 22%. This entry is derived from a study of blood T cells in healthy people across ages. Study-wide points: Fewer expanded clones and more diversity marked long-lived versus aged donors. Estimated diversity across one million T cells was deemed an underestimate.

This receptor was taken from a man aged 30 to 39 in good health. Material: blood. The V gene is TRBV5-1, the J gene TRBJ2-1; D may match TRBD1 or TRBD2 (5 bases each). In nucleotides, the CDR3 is TGCGCCAGCACGGGGCTTTCCTACAATGAGCAGTTCTTC. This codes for CASTGLSYNEQFF.